This TCR beta chain was sequenced during a study of T cells after yellow fever vaccination. Study-wide results and caveats: Overlap between CD4 and CD8 compartments was detected for a small share of clonotypes.

The germline V gene has CDR1 SGHKS and CDR2 YYEKEE (reference sequence). This CDR3 contains 17 residues. With V trimmed by 0 bases and J by 3 bases, 11 bases remained unmatched. To note about this clonotype: Antigen specificity is unknown.

TCRdb re-called the 5' RACE reads through MiXCR, storing one row per CDR3 protein. This sample has 500,000 to 650,000 distinct CDR3 sequences; approximately 16% occur once, and the top ten carry approximately 15%. The gene calls are TRBV5-5 and TRBJ2-7; 8 bases align to TRBD1. This sample comprised PBMCs, obtained around 5 days after the first yellow fever vaccination. The TCR was taken from a man in his late teens or twenties who received the YFV17D yellow fever vaccine. CDR3 DNA: TGTGCCAGCAGCTTGGGAGGCAGGGGGCGTATAATCTACGAGCAGTACTTC. Its translation is CASSLGGRGRIIYEQYF.